Below are 12 T cell receptor beta chains sequenced from a single sample in a study of shared clonotypes between healthy human individuals. TCRdb's table, derived via immunoSEQ multiplex PCR, lists solely in-frame clones and lacks some. The sample lists more than 2 million clones; just over 90% were seen once. Cells designated naive CD8 were CD45RO-negative and were positively selected for CCR7, with terminally differentiated effector memory CD45RA+ cells excluded. Sequencing was done on a sample of naive CD8+ T cells from PBMCs. The receptors come from a young man in good health. Some clones in this sample may be carry-over from other donors' samples.

J is TRBJ2-1 and V is TRBV5-1; perhaps TRBD2 as D (5 bases). This CDR3 has 13 residues. CDR1 SGHRS and CDR2 YFSETQ come from the germline V gene. The V end lost 0 bases, the J end lost 8 bases, and 9 bases lay between the germline ends. The CDR3 coding sequence is TGCGCCAGCAGCTTGGAGCTAGCACATGAGCAGTTCTTC. This codes for CASSLELAHEQFF.

CDR3: CASSQDRTALSSYNEQFF. The CDR3 DNA reads as TGCGCCAGCAGCCAAGATAGAACGGCCCTAAGCTCCTACAATGAGCAGTTCTTC. This chain connects TRBV4-1 to TRBJ2-1; D is unresolved. V gave up 0 bases and J gave up 0 bases, with 15 bases separating them. The CDR3 extends over 18 amino acids. The germline V gene has CDR1 MGHRA and CDR2 YSYEKL.

The V gene is TRBV4-1, the J gene TRBJ2-5, with a possible D match to TRBD2 (7 bases). Trimming pared 4 bases from V and 5 bases from J, leaving 14 bases between. The CDR3 is made up of 14 amino acids. Germline assignment: CDR1 MGHRA and CDR2 YSYEKL. The CDR3 DNA reads as TGCGCCAGCAGCCCCTCGGGGGGCAGGGAGACCCAGTACTTC. Amino acids: CASSPSGGRETQYF.

This clone turned up a few times. This chain links TRBV27 with TRBJ1-1; no definite D call. The germline V and J ends were trimmed by 7 bases and 6 bases, with 15 bases remaining between them. CDR1 is MNHEY, CDR2 SMNVEV, per germline (reference sequence). There are 13 residues in the CDR3. DNA of the CDR3: TGTGCCAGCACTTCCTCTGGTTGGGCTGAAGCTTTCTTT. Encoded protein: CASTSSGWAEAFF.

The CDR3 is CASSPSTGPLIYEQYF. CDR3 DNA sequence: TGTGCCAGCAGTCCGTCAACAGGGCCCCTTATCTACGAGCAGTACTTC. The chain combines TRBV27 with TRBJ2-7, with D perhaps matching TRBD1 (6 bases). The CDR3 covers 16 residues. The germline V gene encodes CDR1 MNHEY and CDR2 SMNVEV (reference sequence). Trimming took 5 bases from V and 3 from J, leaving 20 bases between them.

In this sample, this clone turned up a few times. The chain uses TRBV14 and TRBJ1-5, with D uncertain. This CDR3 contains 12 residues. Germline CDR1 and CDR2: SGHDN and FVKESK. V was trimmed by 3 bases and J by 7 bases, leaving 7 bases between them. The CDR3 nucleotides read TGTGCCAGCAGCCAGTCTTGGCAGCCCCAGCATTTT. It encodes CASSQSWQPQHF.

This rearrangement joins TRBV11-2 to TRBJ1-2; 7 bases map to TRBD1. Germline V gene data show CDR1 as SGHAT and CDR2 as FQNNGV. This CDR3 has 18 residues. Unmatched junction bases numbered 13, after V lost 3 bases and J lost 0 bases. The CDR3 sequence is CASSFRGSASNPNYGYTF. Here the CDR3 DNA reads TGTGCCAGCAGCTTCAGGGGGTCTGCCTCAAACCCTAACTATGGCTACACCTTC. The full variable domain, completed using reference TRBV11-2 and TRBJ1-2, is EAGVAQSPRYKIIEKRQSVAFWCNPISGHATLYWYQQILGQGPKLLIQFQNNGVVDDSQLPKDRFSAERLKGVDSTLKIQPAKLEDSAVYLCASSFRGSASNPNYGYTFGSGTRLTVV.

This chain uses TRBV7-9 with TRBJ1-1, with D uncertain. There are 12 residues in the CDR3. Germline V gives CDR1 SEHNR, CDR2 FQNEAQ (reference sequence). Trimming left V 4 bases short and J 7 bases short, with 10 bases between. The CDR3 reads CASSSRVDEAFF. In DNA, the CDR3 is TGTGCCAGCAGCTCTCGGGTGGATGAAGCTTTCTTT.

As concerns this clone: This specimen includes other DNA sequences encoding the same CDR3. The genes are TRBV9 and TRBJ2-1, with D hard to call. The length of the CDR3 is 11 residues. V was shortened by 2 bases and J by 9 bases, with 6 bases between the two germline ends. Germline CDR1 SGDLS, CDR2 YYNGEE. The CDR3, as DNA: TGTGCCAGCAGCGTTTCTGGTGAGCAGTTCTTC. Translating gives CASSVSGEQFF.

The rearrangement joins TRBV7-2 to TRBJ2-5; no reliable D call. The DNA matches TRBJ2-7 better at its end, which makes the J call doubtful. The CDR3 spans 15 residues. Germline V lookup: CDR1 SGHTA, CDR2 FQGNSA. The chain's CDR3 is CASSQGAGRTYEQYF. In DNA form, the CDR3 reads TGTGCCAGCAGCCAAGGCGCAGGACGGACCTACGAGCAGTACTTC.

The sample holds a few counts of this clone. The chain has TRBV7-3 and TRBJ1-1; perhaps TRBD1 as D (6 bases). CDR3 length: 14 amino acids. V lost 6 bases to trimming and J lost 1 base, with 12 bases between them. The germline CDR1 and CDR2 sequences are SGHTA and FQGTGA. This CDR3 is CASRPGGPNTEAFF. The CDR3 nucleotides are TGTGCCAGCAGACCTGGGGGCCCGAACACTGAAGCTTTCTTT.

This chain uses TRBV29-1 with TRBJ1-1; TRBD1 matches 7 bases. The CDR3 contains 12 residues. CDR1 SQVTM and CDR2 ANQGSEA come from the germline V gene. V shed 4 bases and J 6 bases; nucleotides not matched to a gene: 5. Written as DNA, the CDR3 is TGCAGCGTTGCACCGACAGGGCCTGAAGCTTTCTTT. Its protein product is CSVAPTGPEAFF. Filled out from reference TRBV29-1 and TRBJ1-1, the complete variable domain reads SAVISQKPSRDICQRGTSLTIQCQVDSQVTMMFWYRQQPGQSLTLIATANQGSEATYESGFVIDKFPISRPNLTFSTLTVSNMSPEDSSIYLCSVAPTGPEAFFGQGTRLTVV.